These T cell receptor beta chains were read from a single sample in a study of T-cell memory formation after mild COVID-19. Using its own MiXCR run on the 5' RACE reads, TCRdb lists one record per CDR3 protein. The sample records about 470,000 distinct CDR3 sequences, over 15% being singletons. Sequenced input: PBMCs or a T cell subset sorted from them (not recorded which). Receptor source: an adult woman who had mild COVID-19 (a few samples of this study predate the infection). Cell type and time point are not known. Both conserved end residues are part of each CDR3. Fields, in order: V gene, clone size, D gene, J gene, CDR3 protein, CDR3 DNA. A D gene is named only where the DNA matches it firmly. Clone size is given for some rows only: seen once, a few or many times, or a class if the clone is expanded.

TRBV6-5	-	-	TRBJ2-2	CASSPGWGVNTGELFF	TGTGCCAGCAGTCCCGGATGGGGGGTTAACACCGGGGAGCTGTTTTTT
TRBV9	-	-	TRBJ1-5	CASSPTGGSHQPQHF	TGTGCCAGCAGCCCCACCGGCGGAAGTCATCAGCCCCAGCATTTT
TRBV20-1	-	TRBD1	TRBJ2-7	CSARGRQGYEQYF	TGCAGTGCTAGAGGCCGACAGGGCTACGAGCAGTACTTC
TRBV29-1	-	TRBD2	TRBJ2-3	CSVGFWVAGSTDTQYF	TGCAGCGTCGGATTCTGGGTAGCGGGGAGTACAGATACGCAGTATTTT
TRBV18	few	-	TRBJ2-7	CASSLQQGGDEQYF	TGTGCCAGCTCACTACAACAGGGGGGGGACGAGCAGTACTTC
TRBV7-9	-	-	TRBJ2-3	CASSLQGPDTQYF	TGTGCCAGCAGCTTACAGGGCCCAGATACGCAGTATTTT
TRBV11-2	few	-	TRBJ1-2	CASSLGTLNYGYTF	TGTGCCAGCAGCTTGGGGACACTTAACTATGGCTACACCTTC
TRBV4-3	few	-	TRBJ2-7	CASSQDSQRGSYEQYF	TGCGCCAGCAGCCAAGATTCCCAACGGGGGTCCTACGAGCAGTACTTC
TRBV11-3	many	-	TRBJ2-1	CASSDLPTGDEQFF	TGTGCCAGCAGTGACCTACCTACAGGCGATGAGCAGTTCTTC
TRBV24-1	-	TRBD1	TRBJ1-5	CAAGGNYSNQPQHF	TGTGCGGCAGGGGGGAACTACAGCAATCAGCCCCAGCATTTT
TRBV6-2/TRBV6-3	-	-	TRBJ1-5	CASSPPVGKLRTGQPQHF	TGTGCCAGCAGTCCCCCGGTGGGGAAGTTGAGGACCGGTCAGCCCCAGCATTTT
TRBV11-3	-	-	TRBJ2-2	CASSSRGYTGELFF	TGTGCCAGCAGCTCTCGAGGGTACACCGGGGAGCTGTTTTTT
TRBV12-3/TRBV12-4	-	-	TRBJ2-1	CASSLTGEEGQFF	TGTGCCAGCAGCCTAACAGGGGAGGAGGGGCAGTTCTTC
TRBV7-2	few	-	TRBJ2-7	CASSPDFRGIYEQYF	TGTGCCAGCAGCCCAGATTTTCGGGGGATCTACGAGCAGTACTTC
TRBV25-1	-	-	TRBJ1-2	CASSDRGTYGYTF	TGTGCCAGCAGTGACAGGGGTACTTATGGCTACACCTTC
TRBV28	few	-	TRBJ2-4	CASSPRSLGPNLAKNIQYF	TGTGCCAGCAGTCCCAGGTCACTCGGACCCAATCTAGCCAAAAACATTCAGTACTTC
TRBV24-1	-	-	TRBJ2-7	CATSGVDYEQYF	TGTGCCACCAGTGGGGTCGACTACGAGCAGTACTTC
TRBV5-6	-	-	TRBJ2-5	CASSLDPIRDWTQETQYF	TGTGCCAGCAGCTTGGATCCCATCCGGGACTGGACCCAAGAGACCCAGTACTTC
TRBV12-3/TRBV12-4	many	TRBD1	TRBJ1-6	CASSPDRAHNSPLHF	TGTGCCAGCAGTCCCGACAGGGCGCATAATTCACCCCTCCACTTT
TRBV2	-	TRBD2	TRBJ2-7	CASSEGPGTSALSYEQYF	TGTGCCAGCAGTGAAGGACCCGGGACTAGCGCTTTATCCTACGAGCAGTACTTC
TRBV7-2	few	TRBD1	TRBJ1-5	CASSYQGALNQPQHF	TGTGCCAGCAGCTACCAGGGGGCCCTGAATCAGCCCCAGCATTTT
TRBV7-2	many	-	TRBJ1-1	CASSHTAGLEGEAFF	TGTGCCAGCAGCCACACGGCAGGTCTCGAGGGTGAAGCTTTCTTT
TRBV7-2	-	-	TRBJ1-4	CASSLVGRTNEKLFF	TGTGCCAGCAGCTTAGTAGGGAGAACTAATGAAAAACTGTTTTTT
TRBV27	-	-	TRBJ2-3	CASSPLPPTDTQYF	TGTGCCAGCAGTCCCCTCCCGCCCACAGATACGCAGTATTTT
TRBV30	few	-	TRBJ2-2	CAWGGFTGELFF	TGTGCCTGGGGGGGTTTCACCGGGGAGCTGTTTTTT
TRBV19	few	TRBD1	TRBJ1-1	CASTYRQGLNTEAFF	TGTGCCAGTACCTACCGACAGGGCTTGAACACTGAAGCTTTCTTT
TRBV18	few	-	TRBJ1-1	CASSPPDAVKAFF	TGTGCCAGCTCACCACCCGACGCCGTGAAGGCTTTCTTT
TRBV29-1	-	TRBD1	TRBJ2-1	CSVNRGHEQFF	TGCAGCGTGAACAGGGGTCATGAGCAGTTCTTC
TRBV7-9	few	-	TRBJ2-5	CASSLGLPETQYF	TGTGCCAGCAGCTTAGGTCTGCCGGAGACCCAGTACTTC
TRBV5-1	-	-	TRBJ1-4	CASSSGGEKLFF	TGCGCCAGCAGCTCCGGCGGTGAAAAACTGTTTTTT
TRBV5-1	-	-	TRBJ2-3	CASSRWDSVTDTQYF	TGCGCCAGCAGCCGGTGGGACTCCGTCACAGATACGCAGTATTTT
TRBV4-1	few	-	TRBJ2-1	CASSQRVEVQYNEQFF	TGCGCCAGCAGCCAGCGGGTGGAGGTCCAATACAATGAGCAGTTCTTC
TRBV5-4	few	TRBD2	TRBJ2-5	CASSPTGTSGETQYF	TGTGCCAGCAGCCCCACCGGGACTAGCGGAGAGACCCAGTACTTC
TRBV10-3	-	-	TRBJ2-2	CAISPADSQEGTGELFF	TGTGCCATCAGCCCCGCGGACAGTCAAGAGGGCACCGGGGAGCTGTTTTTT
TRBV5-1	-	TRBD1	TRBJ1-5	CASSSGQGGPQHF	TGCGCCAGCAGCTCCGGACAGGGTGGGCCCCAGCATTTT
TRBV18	few	TRBD1	TRBJ1-2	CASSPRAGQLYGYTF	TGTGCCAGCTCACCTAGAGCGGGACAGCTCTATGGCTACACCTTC
TRBV5-1	-	-	TRBJ1-4	CASSLDFGSGTNEKLFF	TGCGCCAGCAGCTTGGATTTTGGTTCGGGCACTAATGAAAAACTGTTTTTT
TRBV6-5	-	TRBD1	TRBJ1-3	CASRTGGGNTIYF	TGTGCCAGCAGGACAGGGGGTGGAAACACCATATATTTT
TRBV11-2	-	-	TRBJ2-7	CASSVDPRVRGEQYF	TGTGCCAGCAGCGTTGATCCCAGGGTAAGGGGCGAGCAGTACTTC
TRBV24-1	-	TRBD2	TRBJ2-1	CATSGRTKAGGRYNEQFF	TGTGCCACCAGTGGCCGGACTAAAGCGGGAGGCCGCTACAATGAGCAGTTCTTC
TRBV5-1	-	-	TRBJ2-3	CASSLGIGKITYTQYF	TGCGCCAGCAGCTTGGGGATTGGGAAGATCACGTATACGCAGTATTTT
TRBV29-1	few	-	TRBJ2-6	CSARDGSSGANVLTF	TGCAGCGCCCGGGACGGCAGCTCTGGGGCCAACGTCCTGACTTTC
TRBV5-4	few	-	TRBJ2-7	CASSLVRGMLYEQYF	TGTGCCAGCAGCTTGGTCAGGGGCATGCTGTACGAGCAGTACTTC
TRBV20-1	-	-	TRBJ2-1	CSASPRAYNEQFF	TGCAGTGCTAGTCCTAGGGCCTACAATGAGCAGTTCTTC
TRBV10-3	-	TRBD1	TRBJ2-1	CAITLTGTDEQFF	TGTGCCATCACTCTGACAGGGACGGATGAGCAGTTCTTC
TRBV7-6	-	-	TRBJ2-5	CASSLGPTGYRRETQYF	TGTGCCAGCAGCTTAGGGCCCACAGGGTATCGGAGAGAGACCCAGTACTTC
TRBV12-3/TRBV12-4	-	-	TRBJ1-1	CASSLHGGNTEAFF	TGTGCCAGCAGTTTGCACGGAGGTAACACTGAAGCTTTCTTT
TRBV9	few	-	TRBJ2-3	CASSVSVGRRADTQYF	TGTGCCAGCAGCGTATCAGTTGGGCGGAGGGCGGATACGCAGTATTTT
TRBV24-1	once	-	TRBJ2-6	CATSQTGANVLTF	TGTGCCACCAGTCAAACTGGGGCCAACGTCCTGACTTTC
TRBV4-1	-	-	TRBJ1-2	CASSQGQLQKSYGYTF	TGCGCCAGCAGCCAAGGGCAACTACAAAAGTCCTATGGCTACACCTTC
TRBV12-3/TRBV12-4	-	-	TRBJ2-7	CASSRLLGLEQYF	TGTGCCAGCAGTCGCTTACTTGGCTTGGAGCAGTACTTC
TRBV6-2/TRBV6-3	few	-	TRBJ2-5	CASSSRGHQYF	TGTGCCAGCAGCTCCCGGGGGCACCAGTACTTC
TRBV24-1	-	TRBD1	TRBJ1-1	CATRGITGDTEAFF	TGTGCCACCAGGGGGATAACAGGGGACACTGAAGCTTTCTTT
TRBV12-3/TRBV12-4	-	-	TRBJ1-4	CASSLSTQGQKLFF	TGTGCCAGCAGCCTTAGCACCCAGGGGCAAAAACTGTTTTTT
TRBV4-1	-	-	TRBJ1-2	CASSPTRGRGTFGYTF	TGCGCCAGCAGCCCAACTCGGGGCAGGGGAACCTTTGGCTACACCTTC
TRBV21-1	-	-	TRBJ1-2	CASSKARVVCGYTF	TGTGCCAGCAGCAAAGCCCGGGTTGTTTGTGGCTACACCTTC
TRBV5-5	few	TRBD1	TRBJ1-5	CASRMGQGNQPQHF	TGTGCCAGCAGGATGGGACAGGGCAATCAGCCCCAGCATTTT
TRBV19	-	-	TRBJ1-1	CASIRGSDTEAFF	TGTGCCAGTATACGGGGGTCGGACACTGAAGCTTTCTTT
TRBV5-1	-	TRBD2	TRBJ2-3	CASSLLQLAGGPDTQYF	TGCGCCAGCAGCTTGCTCCAACTAGCGGGAGGACCAGATACGCAGTATTTT
TRBV20-1	-	TRBD2	TRBJ2-3	CSAGSRTSGSGDTQYF	TGCAGTGCTGGAAGCCGGACTAGCGGGAGCGGAGATACGCAGTATTTT